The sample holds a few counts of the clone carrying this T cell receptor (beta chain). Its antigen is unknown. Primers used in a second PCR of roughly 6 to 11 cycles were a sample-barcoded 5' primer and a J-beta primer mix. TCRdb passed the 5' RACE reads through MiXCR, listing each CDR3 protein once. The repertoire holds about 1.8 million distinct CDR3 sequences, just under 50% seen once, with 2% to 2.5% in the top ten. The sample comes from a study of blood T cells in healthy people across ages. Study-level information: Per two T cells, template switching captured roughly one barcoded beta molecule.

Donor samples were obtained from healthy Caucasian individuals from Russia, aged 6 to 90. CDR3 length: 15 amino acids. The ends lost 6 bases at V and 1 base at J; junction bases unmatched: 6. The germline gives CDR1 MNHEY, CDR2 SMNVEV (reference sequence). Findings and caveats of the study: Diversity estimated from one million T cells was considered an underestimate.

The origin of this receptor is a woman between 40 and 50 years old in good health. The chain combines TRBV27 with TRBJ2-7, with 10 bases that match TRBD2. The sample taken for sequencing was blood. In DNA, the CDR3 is TGTGCCAGCAGACTCCTAGCGGGGGCGTCCTACGAGCAGTACTTC. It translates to CASRLLAGASYEQYF.